This TCR beta chain is from a study of blood T cell repertoires in COVID-19. Across the study: COVID-19 samples collected from the United States, Italy and Spain covered acute and convalescent phases.

Original data processing: Estimation of nucleated cell counts relied on the amplification of reference gene primers. Using immunoSEQ multiplex PCR, the repertoire was profiled, and TCRdb retains in-frame clones only, with some absent. V and J calls plus clone size are reproduced from that table; the DNA served to infer D and trimming. The sample lists over 30,000 clones, 90% occurring once. V dropped 7 bases and J dropped 0 bases, with 6 bases sitting between them. CDR3 length: 12 amino acids. The V gene's germline CDR1 is MDHEN and CDR2 SYDVKM. Material: peripheral blood. The clonotype was recovered from a man between 70 and 80 years old with active or convalescent COVID-19. The chain carries TRBV28 and TRBJ2-5; D unresolved. CDR3 protein: CASTSYQETQYF. CDR3 DNA sequence: TGTGCCAGCACCTCGTACCAAGAGACCCAGTACTTC.